By share, the clone carrying this T cell receptor beta chain counts as medium-sized. As yet, its antigen is unknown. This table comes from immunoSEQ multiplex PCR, and its TCRdb copy is limited to in-frame clones, with some not included. The sample lists 6,000 to 8,500 clones, around 55% occurring once. This sample is part of a study of tumor-infiltrating lymphocytes in localized non-small cell lung cancer. Study-wide points: Compared with uninvolved lung, tumors showed higher T cell infiltration by TCRbeta sequencing.

Sequencing input: lung tumor tissue. This receptor was identified in a human donor with non-small cell lung cancer.

CDR3 nucleotides: TGTGCCAGCAGCAGAGCTAATACGGACGAGCAGTACTTC. It encodes CASSRANTDEQYF. The V and J genes are TRBV6-5 and TRBJ2-7; D gene ambiguous. The CDR3 contains 13 residues. Germline values: CDR1 MNHEY, CDR2 SVGAGI. The ends were cut back, 6 bases at V and 5 bases at J, with 14 bases in the middle.